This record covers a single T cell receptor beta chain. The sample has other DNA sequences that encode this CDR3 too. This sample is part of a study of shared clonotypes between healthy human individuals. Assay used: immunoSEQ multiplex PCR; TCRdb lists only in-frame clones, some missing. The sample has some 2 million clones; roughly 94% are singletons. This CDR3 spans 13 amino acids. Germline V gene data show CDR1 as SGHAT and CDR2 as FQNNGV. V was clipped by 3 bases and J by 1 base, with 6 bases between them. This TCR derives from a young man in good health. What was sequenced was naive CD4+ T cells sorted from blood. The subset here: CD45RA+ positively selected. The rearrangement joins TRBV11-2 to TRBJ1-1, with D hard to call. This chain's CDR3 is CASSLTGNTEAFF. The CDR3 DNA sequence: TGTGCCAGCAGCTTGACGGGGAACACTGAAGCTTTCTTT.